This TCR beta chain was identified in a study of blood T cell repertoires in COVID-19 (dated by TCRdb to the early 2020s). With respect to the entire study: Collaborator samples came from the United States, Italy and Spain and covered acute and convalescent phases of COVID-19. The prospective study material was composed of cDNA or gDNA derived from T cells, B-cell-depleted T cells, or PBMCs. The dataset comprised deeply sampled blood TCRbeta repertoires from subjects exposed to, actively infected with, or recovered from COVID-19. The repertoires were released in a freely available public database intended as a resource for research on the immune response to SARS-CoV-2. Samples were obtained from the ongoing ImmuneRACE study (first 160 participants) and from over a thousand subjects provided by 6 global collaborators. Nearly every sample came with metadata listing a de-identified subject ID, COVID-19 status, age in years and sex. HLA class I and class II types, where available, came from metadata supplied by the sample provider rather than from assay-based typing.

Looking up the germline V gene yields CDR1 SNHLY and CDR2 FYNNEI. The junction shows trimming of 6 bases on V and 1 base on J, and the gene matches do not reach 5 bases of it. Spanning cysteine to phenylalanine, the CDR3 consists of 15 amino acids. Solely the CDR3 DNA is kept, with 45 bases framed from the first base. In the case of this clone: Its cognate antigen has yet to be identified. No per-base quality is available; no much larger clone lies one base away.

At one collaborating source in Seattle, patients were enrolled during active infection and were followed longitudinally through the course of disease. Each collaborating institution followed its own protocols to collect whole blood in K2EDTA tubes. For TCRbeta analysis, collaborators shipped samples as frozen whole blood, isolated PBMCs, or DNA extracted from either of those sample types. TCRbeta CDR3 regions were amplified from genomic DNA using the immunoSEQ Assay, a bias-controlled multiplex PCR. The paper's processing steps were these. The number of nucleated cells in each sample was estimated by amplification of reference gene primers within the assay. Sequence reads were collapsed and filtered to measure the absolute abundance of every unique TCRbeta CDR3 rearrangement. Productive Simpson clonality was computed per sample as the square root of Simpson's diversity index over productive rearrangements. Sourced from immuneACCESS, this table was stored by TCRdb with only in-frame sequences that have V and J called. A share of the clones is absent; for the studies checked, an unresolved V gene accounts for under half, and the remainder has no known explanation. The V and J calls and clone size are taken from that table; D and trimming were inferred from the DNA. Recorded for this sample are approximately 300,000 clones; approximately 92% of them occurred a single time. The ten largest clones take up around 6.8% of the sample.

Overall study results and their limits: The quantity of clinical and demographic metadata differed by source and by participant and was supplied without curation.

This receptor chain uses TRBV2 and TRBJ2-1; a stretch of 8 junction bases matches TRBD1. Source material: peripheral blood. This sequence originates from a woman aged 25 to 39 with COVID-19, enrolled during active disease. The nucleotide sequence is TGTGCCAGCAGCGCCCGACAGGGGTCCTACAATGAGCAGTTCTTC. This yields the protein CASSARQGSYNEQFF.